This TCR beta chain stems from a study of T cells in Graves' hyperthyroidism and ophthalmopathy. The germline V gene encodes CDR1 SNHLY and CDR2 FYNNEI. Trimming left V 4 bases short and J 5 bases short, with 14 bases between. The CDR3 runs to 14 residues. Amplification of TCR beta CDR3 regions used RNA as the template. In the first-round RT-PCR of the TCR CDR3, the HTBI primer set was used. TCRdb reanalysed the multiplex PCR reads using MiXCR and keeps one entry per CDR3 protein. The sample carries 350,000 to 450,000 distinct CDR3 sequences, 14% recorded once. This clonotype has only a few counts. A much bigger clone sits one base away, suggesting this may be a read error.

The TCR originated in a woman aged 55-69 years with Graves' hyperthyroidism. Sequences were obtained from blood. J is TRBJ1-1 and V is TRBV2; perhaps TRBD1 as D (5 bases). This chain's CDR3 is CASSVSQGGTEAFF. CDR3 nucleotides: TGTGCCAGCAGTGTTTCTCAGGGAGGGACTGAAGCTTTCTTT. Full variable domain (remainder filled in from reference TRBV2 and TRBJ1-1): EPEVTQTPSHQVTQMGQEVILRCVPISNHLYFYWYRQILGQKVEFLVSFYNNEISEKSEIFDDQFSVERPDGSNFTLKIRSTKLEDSAMYFCASSVSQGGTEAFFGQGTRLTVV.